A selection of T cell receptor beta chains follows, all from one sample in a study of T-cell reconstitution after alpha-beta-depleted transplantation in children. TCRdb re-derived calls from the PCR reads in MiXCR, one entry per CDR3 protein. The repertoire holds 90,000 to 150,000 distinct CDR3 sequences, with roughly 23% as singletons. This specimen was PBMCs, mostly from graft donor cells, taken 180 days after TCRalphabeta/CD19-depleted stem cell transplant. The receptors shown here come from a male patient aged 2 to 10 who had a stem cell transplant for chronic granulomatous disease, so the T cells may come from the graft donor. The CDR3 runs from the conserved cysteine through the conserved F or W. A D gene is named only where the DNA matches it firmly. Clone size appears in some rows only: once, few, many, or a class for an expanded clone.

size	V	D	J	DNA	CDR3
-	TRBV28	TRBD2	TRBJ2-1	TGTGCCAGCAGTTTACGGGGACTATTTTACAATGAGCAGTTCTTC	CASSLRGLFYNEQFF
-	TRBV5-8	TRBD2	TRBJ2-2	TGTGCCAGCAGCTTTCTTCTCCGGGGAGGGACCGGGGAGCTGTTTTTT	CASSFLLRGGTGELFF
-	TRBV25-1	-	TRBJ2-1	TGTGCCAGCAGTGGGGGTCAGGGGTCCTACAATGAGCAGTTCTTC	CASSGGQGSYNEQFF
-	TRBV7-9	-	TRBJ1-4	TGTGCCAGCAGCTTAGTAGGGGGTCTTAATGAAAAACTGTTTTTT	CASSLVGGLNEKLFF
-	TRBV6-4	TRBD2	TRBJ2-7	TGTGCCAGCAATGAGGGGACTAGCGCCTACGAGCAGTACTTC	CASNEGTSAYEQYF
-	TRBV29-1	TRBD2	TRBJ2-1	TGCAGCGCCCGACCGGGGGGGCTCGATGAGCAGTTCTTC	CSARPGGLDEQFF
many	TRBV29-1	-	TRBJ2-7	TGCAGCGTGTTAGAAGGCTCCTACGAGCAGTACTTC	CSVLEGSYEQYF
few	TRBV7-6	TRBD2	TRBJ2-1	TGTGCCAGCAGCCCTGGGACTAGCAGCTCCTACAATGAGCAGTTCTTC	CASSPGTSSSYNEQFF
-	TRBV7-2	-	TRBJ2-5	TGTGCCAGCAGTAGTAGCCAAGAGACCCAGTACTTC	CASSSSQETQYF
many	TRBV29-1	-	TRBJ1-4	TGCAGCGTTGAAGTAGATTCAACTAATGAAAAACTGTTTTTT	CSVEVDSTNEKLFF
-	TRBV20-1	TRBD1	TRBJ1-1	TGCAGTGCTGCCCGCGGACAGGGGAGAAGGTTAAGGACTGAAGCTTTCTTT	CSAARGQGRRLRTEAFF
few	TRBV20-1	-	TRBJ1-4	TGCAGTGCTAGGGGAGGGGCGCGGGCTAATGAAAAACTGTTTTTT	CSARGGARANEKLFF
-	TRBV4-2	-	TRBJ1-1	TGTGCCAGCAGCCCTACGGACGGACTGAACACTGAAGCTTTCTTT	CASSPTDGLNTEAFF
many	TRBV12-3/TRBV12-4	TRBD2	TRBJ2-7	TGTGCCAGCAGTTACCTAGCGGGAGGACTGCGGTACGAGCAGTACTTC	CASSYLAGGLRYEQYF
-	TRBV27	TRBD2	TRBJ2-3	TGTGCCAGCAGTCAAGTACTAGCGACCACCACAGATACGCAGTATTTT	CASSQVLATTTDTQYF
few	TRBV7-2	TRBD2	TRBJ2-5	TGTGCCAGCAGCTTAGCCGGGACTAACGGGGAGACCCAGTACTTC	CASSLAGTNGETQYF
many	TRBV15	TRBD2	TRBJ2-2	TGTGCCACCAGCAGAGATTCGCTAGCGGGAGCCGGGGAGCTGTTTTTT	CATSRDSLAGAGELFF
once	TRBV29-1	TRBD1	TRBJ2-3	TGCAGCGTTGAAACAGGGGGCACAGATACGCAGTATTTT	CSVETGGTDTQYF
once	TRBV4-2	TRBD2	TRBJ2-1	TGTGCCAGCAGCCAAGATTGGACGGGAGGGCCCATCAATGAGCAGTTCTTC	CASSQDWTGGPINEQFF
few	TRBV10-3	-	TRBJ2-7	TGTGCCATCCAGGGAGGGGGAAGCGAGCAGTACTTC	CAIQGGGSEQYF
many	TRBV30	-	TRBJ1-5	TGTGCCTGGAGTCCGCGGGGTCAAAGGCGGGTCGATCAGCCCCAGCATTTT	CAWSPRGQRRVDQPQHF
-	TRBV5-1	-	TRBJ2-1	TGCGCCAGCAGTACTGACAGTACCTCCTACAATGAGCAGTTCTTC	CASSTDSTSYNEQFF
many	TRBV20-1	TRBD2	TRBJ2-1	TGCAGTGCTAGTAGGAGCGGGAGGGGTGGCAATGAGCAGTTCTTC	CSASRSGRGGNEQFF
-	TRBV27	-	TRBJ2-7	TGTGCCAGCAGCTCGGGAGCGGGCTCCTACGAGCAGTACTTC	CASSSGAGSYEQYF
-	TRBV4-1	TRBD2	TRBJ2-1	TGCGCCAGCAGCCAAGATGCACTAGCGGGGCTAAATGAGCAGTTCTTC	CASSQDALAGLNEQFF
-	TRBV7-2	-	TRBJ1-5	TGTGCCAGCAGCAAACCGGGACCGCGCAATCAGCCCCAGCATTTT	CASSKPGPRNQPQHF
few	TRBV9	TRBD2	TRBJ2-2	TGTGCCAGCAGCGTAGGACTAGCGGGAGGCCTCACCGGGGAGCTGTTTTTT	CASSVGLAGGLTGELFF
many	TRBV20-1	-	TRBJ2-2	TGCAGTGCTAGAAGGGGGGAGGGGGGGGAGCTGTTTTTT	CSARRGEGGELFF
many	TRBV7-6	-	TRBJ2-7	TGTGCCAGCAGCTCCTCAGGGCGGACCTACGAGCAGTACTTC	CASSSSGRTYEQYF
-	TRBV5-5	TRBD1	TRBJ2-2	TGTGCCAGCAGGTCAGGGGGAACCGGGGAGCTGTTTTTT	CASRSGGTGELFF
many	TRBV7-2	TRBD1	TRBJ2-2	TGTGCCAGCAGCTTAGGGCCGGACAGGGTTAGCGGGGAGCTGTTTTTT	CASSLGPDRVSGELFF
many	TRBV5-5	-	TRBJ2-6	TGTGCCAGCAGCTTGGGACTCGCTGGGGCCAACGTCCTGACTTTC	CASSLGLAGANVLTF
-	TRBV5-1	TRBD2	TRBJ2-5	TGCGCCAGCAGCCCGACTAGCGGGAGAGTTGGGTTGAAGACCCAGTACTTC	CASSPTSGRVGLKTQYF
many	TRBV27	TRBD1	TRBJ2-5	TGTGCCAGCAGCCGAGACAGGGCGGGCGAGACCCAGTACTTC	CASSRDRAGETQYF
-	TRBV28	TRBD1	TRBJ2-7	TGTGCCAGCAGCCTCCGGGACAGTCTGAACGAGCAGTACTTC	CASSLRDSLNEQYF
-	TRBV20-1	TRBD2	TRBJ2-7	TGCAGTGCTAGAATGGCGGGAGGATTATACGAGCAGTACTTC	CSARMAGGLYEQYF
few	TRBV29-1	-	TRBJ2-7	TGCAGCGTCGTATTTTCCTACGAGCAGTACTTC	CSVVFSYEQYF
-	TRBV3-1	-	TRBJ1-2	TGTGCCACCTGCCGGATATACAGGGACCGCTATGGCTACACCTTC	CATCRIYRDRYGYTF
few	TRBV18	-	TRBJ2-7	TGTGCCAGCTCACTAGGGAGTGAGTTGAACTACGAGCAGTACTTC	CASSLGSELNYEQYF
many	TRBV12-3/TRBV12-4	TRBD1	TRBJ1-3	TGTGCCAGCAGTTTGCGACAGGGGACTGGAAACACCATATATTTT	CASSLRQGTGNTIYF
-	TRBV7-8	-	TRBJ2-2	TGTGCCAGCAGCTTAGCACATACCGGGGAGCTGTTTTTT	CASSLAHTGELFF
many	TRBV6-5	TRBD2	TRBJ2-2	TGTGCCAGCAGTAGGATAGCGGGATCCGGGGAGCTGTTTTTT	CASSRIAGSGELFF
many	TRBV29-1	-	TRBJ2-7	TGCAGCGTTAAGGGGGGGACAGAGATTACCTACGAGCAGTACTTC	CSVKGGTEITYEQYF
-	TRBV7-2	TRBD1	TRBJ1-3	TGTGCCAGCGAAACGGACAGGGGTGGTGGAAACACCATATATTTT	CASETDRGGGNTIYF
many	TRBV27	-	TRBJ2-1	TGTGCCAGCAGTTTATGGGGAGAGGGGAGTTGGGACAATGAGCAGTTCTTC	CASSLWGEGSWDNEQFF
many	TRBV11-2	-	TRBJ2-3	TGTGCCAGCAGCTTGAATATCCGGGTTCGAACGCAGTATTTT	CASSLNIRVRTQYF
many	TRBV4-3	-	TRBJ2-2	TGCGCCAGCAGCCAAGATTGGGGACCGCCCCTTTTCACCGGGGAGCTGTTTTTT	CASSQDWGPPLFTGELFF
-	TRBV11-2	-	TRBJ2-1	TGTGCCAGCAGCTTAGGCTACGACAATGAGCAGTTCTTC	CASSLGYDNEQFF
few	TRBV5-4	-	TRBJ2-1	TGTGCCAGCAGCTTCCAGACAGGATCATACAATGAGCAGTTCTTC	CASSFQTGSYNEQFF
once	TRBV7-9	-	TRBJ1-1	TGTGCCAGCAGCTTAGTTAGGGGAGGGGGCACTGAAGCTTTCTTT	CASSLVRGGGTEAFF
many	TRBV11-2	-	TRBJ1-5	TGTGCCAGCAGCTTACCAGGGACCCAGCCCCAGCATTTT	CASSLPGTQPQHF
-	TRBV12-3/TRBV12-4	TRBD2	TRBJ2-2	TGTGCCAGCAGCCGACTAGCGGGAGGGGCCGGGGAGCTGTTTTTT	CASSRLAGGAGELFF
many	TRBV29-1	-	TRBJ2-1	TGCAGCGCCGGGAGCGGCATTCCTAGCTCCTACAATGAGCAGTTCTTC	CSAGSGIPSSYNEQFF
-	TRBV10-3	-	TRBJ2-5	TGTGCCATCAGGGCAGGGGACGGCCAAGAGACCCAGTACTTC	CAIRAGDGQETQYF
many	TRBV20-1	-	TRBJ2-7	TGCAGTGCTTCTGACAGTGGGTTTTACGAGCAGTACTTC	CSASDSGFYEQYF
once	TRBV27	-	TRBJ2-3	TGTGCCAGCAGTGCCCAGGGGACCACAGATACGCAGTATTTT	CASSAQGTTDTQYF